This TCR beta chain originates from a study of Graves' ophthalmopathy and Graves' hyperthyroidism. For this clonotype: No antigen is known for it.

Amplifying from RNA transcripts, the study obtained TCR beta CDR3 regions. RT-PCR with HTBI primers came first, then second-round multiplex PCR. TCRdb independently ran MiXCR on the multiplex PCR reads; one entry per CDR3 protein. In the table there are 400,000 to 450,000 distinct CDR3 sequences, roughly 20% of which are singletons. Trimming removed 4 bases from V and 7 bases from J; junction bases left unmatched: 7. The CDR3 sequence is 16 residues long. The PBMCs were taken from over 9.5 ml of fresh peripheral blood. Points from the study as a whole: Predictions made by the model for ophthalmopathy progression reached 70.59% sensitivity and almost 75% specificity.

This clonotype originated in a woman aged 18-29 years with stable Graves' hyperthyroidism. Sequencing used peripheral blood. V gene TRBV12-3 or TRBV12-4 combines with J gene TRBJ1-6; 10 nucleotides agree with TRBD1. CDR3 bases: TGTGCCAGCAGTTCCCGGAGGACAGGGGGGAATTCACCCCTCCACTTT. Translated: CASSSRRTGGNSPLHF.